A selection of T cell receptor beta chains follows, all from one sample in a study of blood T cell repertoires in COVID-19. Generated by immunoSEQ multiplex PCR, the TCRdb table keeps only in-frame clones and is missing some. Of 260,000 or so clones listed, 84% are singletons. Sequences were obtained from peripheral blood. Source of these receptors: a human donor in a cohort sampled during active COVID-19. Both conserved end residues are part of each CDR3. Fields, in order: clone size, V gene, D gene, J gene, CDR3 protein, CDR3 DNA. D genes are given only for firm matches. For some rows the clone size is stated as once, few or many, or as a class when expanded; others skip it.

.	TRBV2	TRBD2	TRBJ2-7	CASSVPSGLSYEQYF	TGTGCCAGCAGTGTCCCTAGCGGGCTTTCCTACGAGCAGTACTTC
.	TRBV7-3	TRBD2	TRBJ2-1	CASSKGLAGAPAYNEQFF	TGTGCCAGCAGTAAGGGACTAGCGGGAGCCCCTGCCTACAATGAGCAGTTCTTC
.	TRBV6-5	.	TRBJ2-1	CASRGGQSYNEQFF	TGTGCCAGCAGGGGCGGGCAGTCATACAATGAGCAGTTCTTC
.	TRBV27	.	TRBJ2-1	CASSLTGGQRDFNEQFF	TGTGCCAGCAGTTTAACCGGAGGTCAACGAGACTTCAATGAGCAGTTCTTC
.	TRBV19	.	TRBJ1-5	CASSMASGGRQPQHF	TGTGCCAGTAGTATGGCCTCGGGGGGCCGCCAGCCCCAGCATTTT
.	TRBV5-4	TRBD1	TRBJ2-3	CASSLSGTGASYTQYF	TGTGCCAGCAGCTTGTCAGGTACAGGGGCCTCTTATACGCAGTATTTT
.	TRBV12-2	.	TRBJ1-1	CASRWTQKPRRDLAFF	TGTGCAAGTCGCTGGACTCAAAAACCCCGGCGGGACCTAGCTTTCTTT
.	TRBV7-8	.	TRBJ2-7	CASSLMGANYEQYF	TGTGCCAGCAGCTTAATGGGGGCAAACTACGAGCAGTACTTC
.	TRBV15	.	TRBJ1-2	CATSPGGAGGYTF	TGTGCCACCAGCCCGGGGGGGGCGGGTGGCTACACCTTC
.	TRBV7-6	TRBD2	TRBJ2-2	CASSLAASGAATGELFF	TGTGCCAGCAGCTTAGCGGCGAGCGGGGCAGCGACCGGGGAGCTGTTTTTT
.	TRBV6-2/TRBV6-3	.	TRBJ1-5	CASSLGPVRPQHF	TGTGCCAGCAGTCTTGGCCCCGTTCGGCCCCAGCATTTT
.	TRBV11-2	TRBD1	TRBJ1-1	CASSSRQGAWTEAFF	TGTGCCAGCAGCTCCCGACAGGGGGCTTGGACTGAAGCTTTCTTT
.	TRBV15	TRBD1	TRBJ1-3	CATSRDLPGQVSGNTIYF	TGTGCCACCAGCAGAGATTTGCCGGGACAGGTCTCTGGAAACACCATATATTTT
few	TRBV19	TRBD2	TRBJ2-2	CASQRGLAGGRTGELFF	TGTGCCAGCCAAAGGGGACTAGCGGGAGGTCGGACCGGGGAGCTGTTTTTT
.	TRBV7-8	.	TRBJ2-1	CASSPGSSYNEQFF	TGTGCCAGCAGCCCGGGATCCTCCTACAATGAGCAGTTCTTC
once	TRBV19	TRBD1	TRBJ1-2	CASSHQGAVGYTF	TGTGCCAGTAGCCACCAGGGGGCGGTCGGCTACACCTTC
.	TRBV12-3/TRBV12-4	.	TRBJ2-7	CASSLKREQYF	TGTGCCAGCAGTTTAAAGCGCGAGCAGTACTTC